One sample yielded the 31 T cell receptor beta chains listed below, sequenced in a study of blood T cell repertoires in COVID-19. The method was immunoSEQ multiplex PCR; TCRdb's version includes in-frame clones alone and lacks a portion of them. The sample consists of about 250,000 clones, around 88% of them appearing once. Sample: peripheral blood. The receptors were gathered from a man in his forties with active or convalescent COVID-19.

The chain carries TRBV6-1 and TRBJ1-1; 7 nucleotides line up with TRBD1. Looked up from germline, CDR1 is MNHNS and CDR2 is SASEGT. V gave up 6 bases and J gave up 1 base; unmatched junction bases: 5. The CDR3 consists of 14 residues. The CDR3 is CASSSQGTNTEAFF. The CDR3 DNA follows: TGTGCCAGCAGCTCACAGGGGACGAACACTGAAGCTTTCTTT.

This clone has only one observation. The V call is TRBV5-1, the J call TRBJ1-4, with D possibly being TRBD1 (6 bases). The CDR3 has 15 amino acids. V gave up 0 bases and J gave up 3 bases, with 9 bases separating them. Looked up from germline, CDR1 is SGHRS and CDR2 is YFSETQ. CDR3 DNA sequence: TGCGCCAGCAGCTTGGGCGGACAGCCTAATGAAAAACTGTTTTTT. Protein product: CASSLGGQPNEKLFF.

The chain employs TRBV6-6 and TRBJ1-2; 7 nucleotides line up with TRBD1. Germline V gene sequence: CDR1 MNHNY, CDR2 SVGAGI (reference sequence). This CDR3 has 14 residues. V lost 2 bases and J lost 5; bases outside the gene matches: 5. The CDR3 nucleotides are TGTGCCAGCAGTTACCTCACAGGGGAATATGGCTACACCTTC. Translation: CASSYLTGEYGYTF.

The chain employs TRBV14 and TRBJ1-2; D call uncertain. V lost 1 base and J 3 bases, leaving 9 bases between the germline ends. This CDR3 region has 14 residues. Germline assignment: CDR1 SGHDN and CDR2 FVKESK. CDR3 DNA sequence: TGTGCCAGCAGCCAAGTACAGAAACACTATGGCTACACCTTC. Amino acid sequence: CASSQVQKHYGYTF.

This chain links TRBV11-3 with TRBJ2-5, with TRBD1 identical over 7 bases. This CDR3 comprises 14 residues. Trimming took 5 bases from V and 5 from J; bases not matched to a gene: 8. Germline lookup yields CDR1 SGHNT and CDR2 YENEEA. In DNA, the CDR3 is TGTGCCAGCAGCCCCCCTGAGGACAGGGAGACCCAGTACTTC. Translating gives CASSPPEDRETQYF.

As concerns this clone: Other DNA sequences in this specimen translate into the identical CDR3. The CDR3 here is CASSAPGTSGLNEQFF. CDR3 in DNA: TGTGCCAGCAGCGCCCCCGGGACTAGTGGGTTGAATGAGCAGTTCTTC. The chain employs TRBV9 and TRBJ2-1, with 8 bases identical to TRBD2. Germline V gene sequence: CDR1 SGDLS, CDR2 YYNGEE. J was trimmed by 7 bases and V by 3 bases; bases with no gene match: 12. The CDR3 spans 16 residues.

Here the CDR3 reads CASSQDRVKYRGVYSGDYGYTF. The CDR3 DNA is TGTGCCAGCAGCCAAGATCGCGTAAAATACAGGGGTGTTTATTCAGGTGACTATGGCTACACCTTC. The rearrangement joins TRBV14 to TRBJ1-2, with 7 bases lining up with TRBD1. The CDR3 totals 22 residues. The trim removed 0 bases at V and 3 bases at J, leaving 25 bases unmatched. Per the germline V gene, CDR1 is SGHDN and CDR2 is FVKESK.

The chain uses TRBV6-5 and TRBJ1-2; TRBD1 matches at 10 bases. J lost 2 bases, V lost 7 bases, and 4 bases had no gene match. CDR1 MNHEY and CDR2 SVGAGI come from the germline V gene. The CDR3 sequence is 14 residues long. As DNA, the CDR3 is TGTGCCAGCATCCCGGGACAGGGGAACTATGGCTACACCTTC. It codes for CASIPGQGNYGYTF.

The table lists this clone with a count of one. The chain carries TRBV30 and TRBJ1-1; 7 bases line up with TRBD1. V trimming: 2 bases; J trimming: 5 bases; junction bases outside the gene matches: 5. The CDR3 loop spans 13 amino acids. Germline lookup yields CDR1 GTSNPN and CDR2 SVGIG (reference sequence). The CDR3 DNA reads as TGTGCCTGGAGTCCACGACAGGGAACTGAAGCTTTCTTT. Its protein product is CAWSPRQGTEAFF.

The chain is built from TRBV4-1 and TRBJ2-1, with 7 bases identical to TRBD2. V shed 10 bases and J 5 bases; nucleotides not matched to a gene: 5. The CDR3 has 12 residues. Germline V gives CDR1 MGHRA, CDR2 YSYEKL. The CDR3 loop is CATGGIHNEQFF. The CDR3 DNA is TGCGCCACCGGGGGGATCCACAATGAGCAGTTCTTC.

This clone was seen a few times. This chain links TRBV6-5 with TRBJ1-2, with TRBD1 as a possible D gene (6 bases). This CDR3 comprises 16 residues. V lost 2 bases to trimming and J lost 8 bases, with 21 bases between them. CDR1 is MNHEY and CDR2 is SVGAGI in the germline V gene. Written as DNA, the CDR3 is TGTGCCAGCAGTTACGTCACAGGCGGCAGGGGCATGGGCTACACCTTC. This encodes CASSYVTGGRGMGYTF.

The V and J genes are TRBV7-9 and TRBJ1-1, with 7 bases that match TRBD1. The CDR3 runs to 15 residues. V was pared by 0 bases and J by 1 base, with 2 bases of the junction left unmatched. The germline V gene encodes CDR1 SEHNR and CDR2 FQNEAQ (reference sequence). This CDR3 reads CASSLAGQQNTEAFF. Written as DNA, the CDR3 is TGTGCCAGCAGCTTAGCGGGACAGCAGAACACTGAAGCTTTCTTT.

This chain links TRBV30 with TRBJ2-7; the D gene could be TRBD1 or TRBD2 (5 bases each). The CDR3 loop spans 13 amino acids. Per germline, CDR1 GTSNPN and CDR2 SVGIG (reference sequence). Between the trimmed V and J ends, which lost 5 bases and 0 bases, there was a span of 11 bases. The CDR3 sequence: CAWGRQSSYEQYF. CDR3 in DNA: TGTGCCTGGGGGAGACAGAGCTCCTACGAGCAGTACTTC.

This rearrangement joins TRBV11-3 to TRBJ1-3; D gene unclear. Germline loops: CDR1 SGHNT, CDR2 YENEEA. The CDR3 consists of 15 residues. The germline V and J ends were trimmed by 5 bases and 0 bases, with 11 bases remaining between them. The CDR3 is CASSPGLFSGNTIYF. The CDR3 coding sequence is TGTGCCAGCAGCCCCGGGTTGTTCTCTGGAAACACCATATATTTT. Based on the CDR3 plus reference TRBV11-3 and TRBJ1-3, the full variable domain is EAGVVQSPRYKIIEKKQPVAFWCNPISGHNTLYWYLQNLGQGPELLIRYENEEAVDDSQLPKDRFSAERLKGVDSTLKIQPAELGDSAVYLCASSPGLFSGNTIYFGEGSWLTVV.

The chain couples TRBV28 to TRBJ2-6; D gene unclear. The CDR3 has 15 amino acids. CDR1 is MDHEN, CDR2 SYDVKM, per germline. Deletions cut 9 bases from V and 0 bases from J, with 12 bases between. The CDR3 spells CASSRLGSGANVLTF. In nucleotides, the CDR3 is TGTGCCAGTTCCAGGCTCGGCTCTGGGGCCAACGTCCTGACTTTC.

The rearrangement joins TRBV10-1 to TRBJ1-5; D ambiguous. Germline CDR1 WNHNN, CDR2 SYGVQD (reference sequence). The CDR3 runs 15 residues. The germline V and J ends were trimmed by 0 bases and 7 bases, with 13 bases remaining between them. CDR3: CASSESGGTGQPQHF. In DNA form, the CDR3 reads TGCGCCAGCAGTGAGTCCGGAGGAACCGGGCAGCCCCAGCATTTT.

This clone was counted a single time. The chain is built from TRBV30 and TRBJ2-1; possible D gene TRBD2, 6 bases. Trimming took off 4 bases at V and 7 bases at J, with 14 bases between the two ends. This CDR3 has 13 residues. Germline V gene sequence: CDR1 GTSNPN, CDR2 SVGIG (reference sequence). For the CDR3, the DNA is TGTGCCTGGACTCAATCGGGAGAAAATGAGCAGTTCTTC. This encodes CAWTQSGENEQFF.

This chain uses TRBV5-1 with TRBJ1-1, with 7 bases lining up with TRBD1. This CDR3 comprises 14 residues. V shed 4 bases, J shed 0 bases, and the junction held 3 bases outside the gene matches. The germline gives CDR1 SGHRS, CDR2 YFSETQ. The CDR3 protein is CASSPGTVNTEAFF. DNA of the CDR3: TGCGCCAGCAGCCCTGGGACAGTGAACACTGAAGCTTTCTTT.

The CDR3 DNA sequence: TGTGCCAGCAGTTCCCGACAGGGAAGTCTAGAGGGCTACACCTTC. Translation gives CASSSRQGSLEGYTF. The chain joins TRBV27 to TRBJ1-2; 7 nucleotides align to TRBD1. The CDR3 spans 15 residues. J lost 8 bases, V lost 4 bases, and 13 bases had no gene match. Germline values: CDR1 MNHEY, CDR2 SMNVEV (reference sequence).

V gene TRBV7-2 combines with J gene TRBJ2-5; 9 bases align to TRBD1. After removal of 0 bases from V and 7 bases from J, the junction contained 18 bases not matched to a gene. Germline CDR1 SGHTA, CDR2 FQGNSA. This CDR3 is built from 19 residues. The CDR3 nucleotides read TGTGCCAGCAGCTTAGCTACCGGGACAGGGAGGAGGAGCTCGTGGACCCAGTACTTC. Protein product: CASSLATGTGRRSSWTQYF. The variable domain in full, with the rest retrieved from reference TRBV7-2 and TRBJ2-5, is GAGVSQSPSNKVTEKGKDVELRCDPISGHTALYWYRQSLGQGLEFLIYFQGNSAPDKSGLPSDRFSAERTGGSVSTLTIQRTQQEDSAVYLCASSLATGTGRRSSWTQYFGPGTRLLVL.

The J gene is TRBJ2-1, the V gene TRBV28, with TRBD2 identical over 8 bases. CDR1 MDHEN and CDR2 SYDVKM come from the germline V gene. V shed 3 bases, J shed 4 bases, and the junction held 5 bases outside the gene matches. The CDR3 sequence is 15 residues long. The chain's CDR3 is CASSFGGGRYNEQFF. CDR3 DNA: TGTGCCAGCAGTTTCGGCGGGGGGAGATACAATGAGCAGTTCTTC.

V gene TRBV24-1 combines with J gene TRBJ2-1, with D perhaps matching TRBD1 (5 bases). The germline CDR1 and CDR2 sequences are KGHDR and SFDVKD. This CDR3 has 16 amino acids. The V end lost 7 bases, the J end lost 7 bases, and 22 bases lay between the germline ends. CDR3 region: CATSEPKGQGRNEQFF. DNA of the CDR3: TGTGCCACCAGCGAACCAAAGGGCCAGGGAAGAAATGAGCAGTTCTTC.

This clone was counted a few times. The V and J genes are TRBV3-1 (or the pseudogene TRBV3-2) and TRBJ1-3; no clear D gene. The V and J ends lost 6 bases and 7 bases respectively, with 19 bases between them. There are 15 residues in the CDR3. Germline V gene data show CDR1 as LGHDT and CDR2 as YNNKEL (reference sequence). For the CDR3, the DNA is TGTGCCAGCAGGGGTAAGCCCGGCGGTAGGAACACCATATATTTT. Its protein product is CASRGKPGGRNTIYF.

The rearrangement links TRBV19 to TRBJ2-7, with a tentative D call TRBD1 (5 bases). CDR1 and CDR2 from the germline V gene are LNHDA and SQIVND (reference sequence). The CDR3 spans 14 residues. Trimming took off 2 bases at V and 0 bases at J, with 8 bases between the two ends. The CDR3 DNA sequence: TGTGCCAGTAGTATACAGGGTAGCTCCTACGAGCAGTACTTC. Translation: CASSIQGSSYEQYF.

The rearrangement links TRBV7-2 to TRBJ1-4; D might be TRBD1 (5 bases). V gave up 1 base and J gave up 7 bases, with 13 bases separating them. The CDR3 has 15 amino acids. CDR1 SGHTA and CDR2 FQGNSA come from the germline V gene. CDR3 coding DNA: TGTGCCAGCAGCTTAGAGGGGCTAAACCCTGAAAAACTGTTTTTT. Its protein is CASSLEGLNPEKLFF.

This chain links TRBV7-2 with TRBJ2-7, with D possibly TRBD1 on 6 matching bases. Germline V gene data show CDR1 as SGHTA and CDR2 as FQGNSA. The V end lost 0 bases, the J end lost 2 bases, and 14 bases lay between the germline ends. The CDR3 spans 16 residues. CDR3 bases: TGTGCCAGCAGCTTAGCACAGAGGACAGATGCCTACGAGCAGTACTTC. Its translation is CASSLAQRTDAYEQYF. Combining the CDR3 with reference TRBV7-2 and TRBJ2-7 gives the whole variable domain GAGVSQSPSNKVTEKGKDVELRCDPISGHTALYWYRQSLGQGLEFLIYFQGNSAPDKSGLPSDRFSAERTGGSVSTLTIQRTQQEDSAVYLCASSLAQRTDAYEQYFGPGTRLTVT.

The rearrangement links TRBV2 to TRBJ2-1; the D gene is possibly TRBD1 (5 bases). V was shortened by 5 bases and J by 6 bases, with 8 bases between the two germline ends. This CDR3 is 12 amino acids long. Germline V gene lookup returns CDR1 SNHLY and CDR2 FYNNEI. CDR3 DNA: TGTGCCAGCAGTACGACAGTCAATGAGCAGTTCTTC. Residues: CASSTTVNEQFF.

V gene TRBV2 combines with J gene TRBJ1-1; D remains unclear. There are 14 residues in the CDR3. The germline V gene encodes CDR1 SNHLY and CDR2 FYNNEI. The V gene lost 6 bases and the J gene lost 1 base, with 12 bases spanning the gap. The CDR3 DNA reads as TGTGCCAGCAGGGCAGACTCGTGGAACACTGAAGCTTTCTTT. Translation: CASRADSWNTEAFF.

CDR3 nucleotides: TGTGCCAGCAGCTTCGGACAGGGTGAAGCTTTCTTT. This gives the protein CASSFGQGEAFF. The gene calls are TRBV7-9 and TRBJ1-1; TRBD1 aligns across 8 bases. J was trimmed by 7 bases and V by 3 bases; bases with no gene match: 1. Germline lookup yields CDR1 SEHNR and CDR2 FQNEAQ (reference sequence). The CDR3 contains 12 residues.

J is TRBJ2-5 and V is TRBV2, with 10 bases lining up with TRBD2. The V and J ends lost 4 bases and 2 bases, in that order; junction bases with no gene match: 10. The CDR3 extends over 17 amino acids. Germline V gene lookup returns CDR1 SNHLY and CDR2 FYNNEI. CDR3 protein: CASSGVRASGRQETQYF. CDR3 nucleotides: TGTGCCAGCAGTGGGGTCCGGGCTAGCGGGAGACAAGAGACCCAGTACTTC.

This clone was seen only once. The V gene is TRBV6-5, the J gene TRBJ2-3; D is perhaps TRBD2 (6 bases). The CDR3 totals 15 residues. V lost 0 bases, J lost 8 bases, and 15 bases lay in between. The germline CDR1 and CDR2 sequences are MNHEY and SVGAGI. CDR3 protein: CASSYSGTLGSTQYF. The CDR3 region has the DNA TGTGCCAGCAGTTACTCCGGGACTCTCGGGAGTACGCAGTATTTT.